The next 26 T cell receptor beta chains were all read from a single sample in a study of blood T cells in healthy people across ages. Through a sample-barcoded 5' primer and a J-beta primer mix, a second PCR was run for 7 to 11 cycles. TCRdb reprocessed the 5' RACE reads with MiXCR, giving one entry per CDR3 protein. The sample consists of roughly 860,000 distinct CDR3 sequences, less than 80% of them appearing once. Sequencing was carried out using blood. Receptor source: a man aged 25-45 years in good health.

The CDR3 DNA reads TGTGCCAGCAGCGCATCGACCGGGACCGACTCATATTCACCCCTCCACTTT. Translation: CASSASTGTDSYSPLHF. The gene calls are TRBV9 and TRBJ1-6; D possibly corresponds to TRBD1 (5 bases). V was shortened by 3 bases and J by 8 bases, with 21 bases between the two germline ends. The CDR3 is 17 amino acids. CDR1 and CDR2 (germline): SGDLS, YYNGEE.

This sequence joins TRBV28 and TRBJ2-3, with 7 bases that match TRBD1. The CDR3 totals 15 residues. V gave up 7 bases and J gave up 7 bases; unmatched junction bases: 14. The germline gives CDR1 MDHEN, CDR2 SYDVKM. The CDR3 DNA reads TGTGCCAGCACCACAGCATCCGGGACAGTCAATACGCAGTATTTT. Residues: CASTTASGTVNTQYF. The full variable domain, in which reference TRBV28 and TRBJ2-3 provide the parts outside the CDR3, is DVKVTQSSRYLVKRTGEKVFLECVQDMDHENMFWYRQDPGLGLRLIYFSYDVKMKEKGDIPEGYSVSREKKERFSLILESASTNQTSMYLCASTTASGTVNTQYFGPGTRLTVL.

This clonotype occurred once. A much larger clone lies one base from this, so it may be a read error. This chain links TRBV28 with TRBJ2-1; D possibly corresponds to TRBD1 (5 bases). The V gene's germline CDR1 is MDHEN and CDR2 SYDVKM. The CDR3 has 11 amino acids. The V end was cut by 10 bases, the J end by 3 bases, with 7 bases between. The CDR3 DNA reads TGTGCCACCAGGGACTACAATGAGCAGTTCTTC. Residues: CATRDYNEQFF.

The CDR3 is CASSQRAGALTDTQYF. The CDR3 coding sequence is TGTGCCAGCTCCCAACGGGCAGGGGCACTCACAGATACGCAGTATTTT. The V and J genes are TRBV6-1 and TRBJ2-3; possible D gene TRBD1, 6 bases. Germline V gene lookup returns CDR1 MNHNS and CDR2 SASEGT. V shed 8 bases and J shed 2 bases, with 20 bases lying between them. This CDR3 comprises 16 residues.

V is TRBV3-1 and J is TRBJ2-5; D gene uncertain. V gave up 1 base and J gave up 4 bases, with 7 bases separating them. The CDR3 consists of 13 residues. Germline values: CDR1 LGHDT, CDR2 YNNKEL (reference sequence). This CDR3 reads CASSQVDLETQYF. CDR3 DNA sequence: TGTGCCAGCAGCCAAGTGGACCTAGAGACCCAGTACTTC.

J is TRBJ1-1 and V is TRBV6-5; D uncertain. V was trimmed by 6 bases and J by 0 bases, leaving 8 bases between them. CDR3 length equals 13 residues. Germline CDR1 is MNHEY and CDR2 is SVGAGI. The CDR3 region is CASRPQMNTEAFF. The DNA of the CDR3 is TGTGCCAGCAGACCCCAGATGAACACTGAAGCTTTCTTT.

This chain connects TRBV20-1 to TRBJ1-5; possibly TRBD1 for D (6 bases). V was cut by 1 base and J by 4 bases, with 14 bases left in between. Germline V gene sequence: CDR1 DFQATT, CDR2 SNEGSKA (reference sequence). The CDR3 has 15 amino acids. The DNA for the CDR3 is TGCAGTGCTAGAGGCCGGGGGCTTCGAAATCAGCCCCAGCATTTT. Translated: CSARGRGLRNQPQHF.

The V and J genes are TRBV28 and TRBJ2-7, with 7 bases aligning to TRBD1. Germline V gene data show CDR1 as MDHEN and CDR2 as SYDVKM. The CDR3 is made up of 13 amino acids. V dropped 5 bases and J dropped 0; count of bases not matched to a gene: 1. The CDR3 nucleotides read TGTGCCAGCAGTACAGGGGCCTCCTACGAGCAGTACTTC. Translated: CASSTGASYEQYF.

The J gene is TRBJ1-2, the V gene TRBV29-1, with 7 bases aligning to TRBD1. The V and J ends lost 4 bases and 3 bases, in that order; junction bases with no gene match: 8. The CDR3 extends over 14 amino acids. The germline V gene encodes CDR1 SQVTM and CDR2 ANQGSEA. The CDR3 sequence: CSVGRQGLHYGYTF. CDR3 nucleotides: TGCAGCGTTGGTAGACAGGGATTGCACTATGGCTACACCTTC.

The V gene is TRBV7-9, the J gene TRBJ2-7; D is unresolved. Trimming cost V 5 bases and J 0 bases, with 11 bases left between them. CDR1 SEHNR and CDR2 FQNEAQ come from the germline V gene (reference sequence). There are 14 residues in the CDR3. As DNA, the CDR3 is TGTGCCAGCAGCCCCGAAGCAGCCTCCTACGAGCAGTACTTC. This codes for CASSPEAASYEQYF.

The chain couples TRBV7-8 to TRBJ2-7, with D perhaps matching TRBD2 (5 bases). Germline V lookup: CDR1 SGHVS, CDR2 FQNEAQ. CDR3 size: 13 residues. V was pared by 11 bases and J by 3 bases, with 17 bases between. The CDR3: CAEWLAAVYEQYF. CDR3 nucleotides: TGTGCCGAATGGCTAGCCGCTGTCTACGAGCAGTACTTC.

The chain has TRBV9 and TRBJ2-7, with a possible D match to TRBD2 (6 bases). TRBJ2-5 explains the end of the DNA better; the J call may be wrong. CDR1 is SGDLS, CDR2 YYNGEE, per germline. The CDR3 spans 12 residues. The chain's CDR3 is CASSGGVETQYF. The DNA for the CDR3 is TGTGCCAGCAGCGGGGGGGTCGAGACCCAGTACTTC.

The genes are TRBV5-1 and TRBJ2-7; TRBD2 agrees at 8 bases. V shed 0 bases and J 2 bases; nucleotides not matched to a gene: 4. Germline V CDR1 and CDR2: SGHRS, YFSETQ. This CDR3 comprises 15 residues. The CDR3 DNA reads TGCGCCAGCAGCTTGGAAACTAGCGGACCCTACGAGCAGTACTTC. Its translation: CASSLETSGPYEQYF.

The CDR3 sequence: CATSRVHSSSGANVLTF. In DNA, the CDR3 is TGTGCCACCAGCAGAGTTCACAGCTCTTCTGGGGCCAACGTCCTGACTTTC. The V gene is TRBV15, the J gene TRBJ2-6; D is unclear. The CDR3 is made up of 17 amino acids. The germline V gene encodes CDR1 LNHNV and CDR2 YYDKDF (reference sequence). V lost 1 base to trimming and J lost 1 base, with 11 bases between them. Based on the CDR3 plus reference TRBV15 and TRBJ2-6, the full variable domain is DAMVIQNPRYQVTQFGKPVTLSCSQTLNHNVMYWYQQKSSQAPKLLFHYYDKDFNNEADTPDNFQSRRPNTSFCFLDIRSPGLGDTAMYLCATSRVHSSSGANVLTFGAGSRLTVL.

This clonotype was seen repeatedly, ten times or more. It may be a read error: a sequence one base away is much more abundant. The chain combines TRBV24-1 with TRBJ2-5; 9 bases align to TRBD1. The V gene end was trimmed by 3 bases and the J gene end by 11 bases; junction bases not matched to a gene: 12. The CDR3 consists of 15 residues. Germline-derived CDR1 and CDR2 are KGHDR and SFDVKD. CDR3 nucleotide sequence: TGTGCCACCAGTGATGATGGGACAGGGTACAATGAGCAGTACTTC. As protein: CATSDDGTGYNEQYF.

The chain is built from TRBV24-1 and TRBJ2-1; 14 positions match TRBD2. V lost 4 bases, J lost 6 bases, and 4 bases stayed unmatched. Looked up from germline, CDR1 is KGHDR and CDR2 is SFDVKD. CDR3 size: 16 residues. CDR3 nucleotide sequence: TGTGCCACCAGTGACCCGGGACTAGCGGGGGCCAATGAGCAGTTCTTC. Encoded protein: CATSDPGLAGANEQFF.

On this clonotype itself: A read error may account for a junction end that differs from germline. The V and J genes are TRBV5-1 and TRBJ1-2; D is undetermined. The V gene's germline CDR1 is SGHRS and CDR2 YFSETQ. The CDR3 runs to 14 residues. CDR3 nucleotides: TGCGCCAGCAGCGTGGGCGATCAGAACTATGGTTACACCTTC. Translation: CASSVGDQNYGYTF.

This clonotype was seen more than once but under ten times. Here the CDR3 reads CASSQIQETQYF. CDR3 sequence (DNA): TGTGCCAGCAGTCAAATCCAAGAGACCCAGTACTTC. The V call is TRBV6-6, the J call TRBJ2-5; no firm D call. This CDR3 has 12 residues. CDR1 and CDR2 (germline): MNHNY, SVGAGI (reference sequence). V was shortened by 5 bases and J by 1 base, with 5 bases between the two germline ends.

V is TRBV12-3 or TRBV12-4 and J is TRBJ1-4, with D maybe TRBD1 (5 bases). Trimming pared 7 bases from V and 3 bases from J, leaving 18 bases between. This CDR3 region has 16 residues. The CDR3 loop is CASTSGRAGANEKLFF. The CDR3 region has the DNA TGTGCCAGCACCTCAGGGAGGGCTGGAGCTAATGAAAAACTGTTTTTT.

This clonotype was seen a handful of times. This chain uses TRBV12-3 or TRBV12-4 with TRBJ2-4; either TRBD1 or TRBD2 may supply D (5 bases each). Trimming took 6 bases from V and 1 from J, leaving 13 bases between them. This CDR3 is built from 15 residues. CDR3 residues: CASSAGSLAKNIQYF. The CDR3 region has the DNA TGTGCCAGCAGCGCAGGGAGCCTGGCCAAAAACATTCAGTACTTC.

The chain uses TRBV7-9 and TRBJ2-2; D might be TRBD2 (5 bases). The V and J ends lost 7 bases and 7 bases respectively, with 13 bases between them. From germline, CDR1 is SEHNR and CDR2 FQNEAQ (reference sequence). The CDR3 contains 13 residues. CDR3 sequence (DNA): TGTGCCAGCATCACCGGGGTCGTCGGGGAGCTGTTTTTT. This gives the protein CASITGVVGELFF.

Written as DNA, the CDR3 is TGTGCCAGCAGCCCTCGTAGAGTGGATGAGCAGTTCTTC. Encoded protein: CASSPRRVDEQFF. The chain carries TRBV7-2 and TRBJ2-1, with D hard to call. This CDR3 comprises 13 residues. V was cut by 5 bases and J by 8 bases, with 13 bases left in between. The germline CDR1 and CDR2 sequences are SGHTA and FQGNSA.

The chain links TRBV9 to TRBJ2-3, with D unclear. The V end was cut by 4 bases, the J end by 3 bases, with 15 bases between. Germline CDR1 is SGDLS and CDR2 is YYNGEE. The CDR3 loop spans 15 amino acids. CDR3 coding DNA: TGTGCCAGCAGCCCAGAGGCCAGACCGACAGATACGCAGTATTTT. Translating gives CASSPEARPTDTQYF.

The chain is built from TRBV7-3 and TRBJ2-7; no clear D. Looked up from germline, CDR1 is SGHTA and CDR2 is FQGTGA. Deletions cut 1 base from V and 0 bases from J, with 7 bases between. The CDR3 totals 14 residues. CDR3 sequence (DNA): TGTGCCAGCAGCTTAATAGGAAGCTCCTACGAGCAGTACTTC. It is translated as CASSLIGSSYEQYF.

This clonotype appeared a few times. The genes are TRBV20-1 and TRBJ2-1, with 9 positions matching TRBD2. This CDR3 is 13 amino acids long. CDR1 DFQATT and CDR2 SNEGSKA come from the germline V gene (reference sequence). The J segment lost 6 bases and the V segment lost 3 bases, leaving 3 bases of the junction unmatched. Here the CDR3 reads CSASLAGFNEQFF. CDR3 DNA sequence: TGCAGTGCTAGTCTAGCGGGGTTCAATGAGCAGTTCTTC.

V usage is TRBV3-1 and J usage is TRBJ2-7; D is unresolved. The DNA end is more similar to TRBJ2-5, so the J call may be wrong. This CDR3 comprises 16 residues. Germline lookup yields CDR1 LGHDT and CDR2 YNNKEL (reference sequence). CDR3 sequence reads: CASSRTVSSTQETQYF. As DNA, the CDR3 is TGTGCCAGCAGCCGTACCGTCAGCTCAACCCAAGAGACCCAGTACTTC.